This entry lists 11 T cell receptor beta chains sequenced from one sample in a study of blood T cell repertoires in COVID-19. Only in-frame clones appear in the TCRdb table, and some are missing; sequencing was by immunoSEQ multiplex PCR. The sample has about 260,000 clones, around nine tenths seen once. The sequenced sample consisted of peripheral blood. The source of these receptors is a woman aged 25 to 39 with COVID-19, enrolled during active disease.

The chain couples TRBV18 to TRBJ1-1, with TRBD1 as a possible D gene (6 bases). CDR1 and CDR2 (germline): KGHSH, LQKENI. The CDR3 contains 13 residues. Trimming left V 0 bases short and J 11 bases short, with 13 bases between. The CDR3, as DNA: TGTGCCAGCTCACCACCCGGGGGGCTGAGGGCTTTCTTT. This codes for CASSPPGGLRAFF.

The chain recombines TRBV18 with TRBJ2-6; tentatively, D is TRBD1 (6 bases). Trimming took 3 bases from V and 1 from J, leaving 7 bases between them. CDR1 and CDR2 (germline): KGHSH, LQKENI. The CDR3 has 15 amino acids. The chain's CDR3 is CASSPQGSGANVLTF. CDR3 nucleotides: TGTGCCAGCTCACCCCAGGGGTCTGGGGCCAACGTCCTGACTTTC.

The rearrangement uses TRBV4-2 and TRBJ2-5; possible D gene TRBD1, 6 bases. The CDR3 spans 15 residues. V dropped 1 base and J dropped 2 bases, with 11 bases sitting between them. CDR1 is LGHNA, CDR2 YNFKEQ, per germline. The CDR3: CASSQGGPTQETQYF. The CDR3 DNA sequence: TGTGCCAGCAGCCAAGGGGGGCCTACACAAGAGACCCAGTACTTC.

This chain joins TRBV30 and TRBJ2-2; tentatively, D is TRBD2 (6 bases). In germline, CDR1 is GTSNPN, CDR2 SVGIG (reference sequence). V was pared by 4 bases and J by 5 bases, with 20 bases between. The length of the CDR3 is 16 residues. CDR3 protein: CAWKFPGVGGTGELFF. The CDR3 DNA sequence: TGTGCCTGGAAATTTCCGGGAGTGGGTGGGACCGGGGAGCTGTTTTTT.

CDR3 DNA sequence: TGTGCCACCAGCGCAGGGTACTCTGGAAACACCATATATTTT. Protein product: CATSAGYSGNTIYF. The chain combines TRBV15 with TRBJ1-3, with TRBD1 as a possible D gene (5 bases). Per the germline V gene, CDR1 is LNHNV and CDR2 is YYDKDF (reference sequence). The CDR3 length is 14 residues. Trimming took 5 bases from V and 0 from J, leaving 8 bases between them. Full variable domain (rest looked up from reference TRBV15 and TRBJ1-3): DAMVIQNPRYQVTQFGKPVTLSCSQTLNHNVMYWYQQKSSQAPKLLFHYYDKDFNNEADTPDNFQSRRPNTSFCFLDIRSPGLGDTAMYLCATSAGYSGNTIYFGEGSWLTVV.

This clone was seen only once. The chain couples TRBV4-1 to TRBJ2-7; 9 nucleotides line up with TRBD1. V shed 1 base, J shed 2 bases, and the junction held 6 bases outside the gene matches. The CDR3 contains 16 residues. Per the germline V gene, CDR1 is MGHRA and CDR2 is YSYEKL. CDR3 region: CASSQGPGTGTYEQYF. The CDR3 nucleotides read TGCGCCAGCAGCCAAGGCCCTGGGACAGGGACCTACGAGCAGTACTTC.

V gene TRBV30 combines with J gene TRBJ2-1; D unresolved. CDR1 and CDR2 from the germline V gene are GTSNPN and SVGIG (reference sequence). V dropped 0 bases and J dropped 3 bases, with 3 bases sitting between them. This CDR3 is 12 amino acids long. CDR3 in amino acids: CAWSVLYNEQFF. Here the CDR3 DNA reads TGTGCCTGGAGTGTACTCTACAATGAGCAGTTCTTC. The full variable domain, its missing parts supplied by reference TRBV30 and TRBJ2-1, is SQTIHQWPATLVQPVGSPLSLECTVEGTSNPNLYWYRQAAGRGLQLLFYSVGIGQISSEVPQNLSASRPQDRQFILSSKKLLLSDSGFYLCAWSVLYNEQFFGPGTRLTVL.

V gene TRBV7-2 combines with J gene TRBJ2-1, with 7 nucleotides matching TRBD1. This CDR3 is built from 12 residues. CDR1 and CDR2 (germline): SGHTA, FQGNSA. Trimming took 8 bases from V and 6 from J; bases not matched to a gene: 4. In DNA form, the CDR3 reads TGTGCCAGCCGACAGGGTGCCAATGAGCAGTTCTTC. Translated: CASRQGANEQFF.

The CDR3 region is CATSDLQGEREVGTDTQYF. The CDR3 DNA sequence: TGTGCCACCAGTGATTTGCAGGGCGAACGGGAGGTTGGCACAGATACGCAGTATTTT. The J gene is TRBJ2-3, the V gene TRBV24-1; 7 bases are a match to TRBD2. Germline V CDR1 and CDR2: KGHDR, SFDVKD. CDR3 length: 19 residues. The V gene end was trimmed by 0 bases and the J gene end by 1 base; junction bases not matched to a gene: 12.

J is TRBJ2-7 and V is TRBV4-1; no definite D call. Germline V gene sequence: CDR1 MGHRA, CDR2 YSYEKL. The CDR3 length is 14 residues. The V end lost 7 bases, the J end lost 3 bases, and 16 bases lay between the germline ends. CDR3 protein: CASTPNPGRYEQYF. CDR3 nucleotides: TGCGCCAGCACCCCAAATCCAGGTCGCTACGAGCAGTACTTC.

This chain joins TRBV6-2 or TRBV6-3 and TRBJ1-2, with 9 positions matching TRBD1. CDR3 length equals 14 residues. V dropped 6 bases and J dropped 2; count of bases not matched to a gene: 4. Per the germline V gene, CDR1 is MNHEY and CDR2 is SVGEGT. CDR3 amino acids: CASSSQGANYGYTF. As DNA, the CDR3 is TGTGCCAGCAGCTCACAGGGGGCCAACTATGGCTACACCTTC.